The 17 T cell receptor beta chains given below trace back to one sample, sequenced in a study of a mutant IDH1 vaccine in newly diagnosed glioma. Time point reported: week 11, during vaccination. The study gave 300 ug of mutant IDH1 20-mer peptide per vaccine dose, with topical imiquimod. No cognate antigen is known for these TCRs. Measured with immunoSEQ multiplex PCR; TCRdb has only the in-frame clones, and not every one. The top ten clones hold 5.9% of a sample with fewer than 65,000 clones, roughly 80% of them seen once. Sequencing used PBMCs, obtained from a glioma patient whose treatment included an IDH1 peptide vaccine. Receptors originate from a man in his forties or fifties with glioma.

Only a few counts were recorded for this clone. V gene TRBV25-1 combines with J gene TRBJ2-5; D not resolved. The V gene lost 8 bases and the J gene lost 5 bases, with 15 bases spanning the gap. The length of the CDR3 is 13 residues. Germline values: CDR1 MGHDK, CDR2 SYGVNS. CDR3 amino acids: CASARRTGETQYF. The CDR3, as DNA: TGTGCCAGCGCGAGGCGTACGGGTGAGACCCAGTACTTC.

A single count supports this clone. The chain has TRBV4-2 and TRBJ2-5; no clear D. V lost 1 base and J lost 1, with 10 bases in between. Germline V gene lookup returns CDR1 LGHNA and CDR2 YNFKEQ. The CDR3 covers 15 residues. The DNA for the CDR3 is TGTGCCAGCAGCCAAGGAGGTAGACTCCAAGAGACCCAGTACTTC. Its translation is CASSQGGRLQETQYF.

In its sample, this clone was seen once. The gene calls are TRBV2 and TRBJ1-4; D might be TRBD1 (6 bases). Germline-derived CDR1 and CDR2 are SNHLY and FYNNEI. The CDR3 length is 14 residues. V dropped 4 bases and J dropped 6 bases, with 12 bases sitting between them. This CDR3 is CASSGPSGDEKLFF. In nucleotides, the CDR3 is TGTGCCAGCAGTGGACCGTCAGGGGATGAAAAACTGTTTTTT.

This chain links TRBV7-2 with TRBJ2-7; D possibly corresponds to TRBD1 (5 bases). Trimming shortened V by 5 bases and J by 5 bases, and 13 bases separated the two germline ends. The CDR3 is 13 amino acids. CDR1 is SGHTA, CDR2 FQGNSA, per germline. The DNA of the CDR3 is TGTGCCAGCAGCCTATGGCAGGGCAACGAGCAGTACTTC. It yields the protein CASSLWQGNEQYF.

The genes are TRBV7-9 and TRBJ2-5; no clear D gene. Germline-derived CDR1 and CDR2 are SEHNR and FQNEAQ (reference sequence). V was pared by 7 bases and J by 5 bases, with 14 bases between. This CDR3 is built from 13 residues. The CDR3 is CASTPRVQETQYF. The CDR3 region has the DNA TGTGCCAGCACCCCAAGGGTCCAGGAGACCCAGTACTTC.

This chain connects TRBV4-1 to TRBJ1-1; the D gene is possibly TRBD1 (6 bases). V lost 3 bases, J lost 5 bases, and 16 bases lay in between. Germline-derived CDR1 and CDR2 are MGHRA and YSYEKL. The CDR3 is made up of 15 amino acids. The CDR3 region is CASSQGTPPSTEAFF. CDR3 bases: TGCGCCAGCAGCCAGGGGACACCACCGAGTACTGAAGCTTTCTTT.

The chain recombines TRBV30 with TRBJ2-1; maybe TRBD1 (6 bases). Trimming removed 2 bases at V and 1 base at J, with 9 bases between. CDR3 size: 14 residues. Germline CDR1 and CDR2: GTSNPN and SVGIG (reference sequence). In DNA form, the CDR3 reads TGTGCCTGGAGTCCAGGGGAGTCCTACAATGAGCAGTTCTTC. It encodes CAWSPGESYNEQFF.

V usage is TRBV30 and J usage is TRBJ2-2; the D is unclear. The length of the CDR3 is 13 residues. V lost 2 bases and J 2 bases, leaving 6 bases between the germline ends. Germline CDR1 is GTSNPN and CDR2 is SVGIG (reference sequence). CDR3 DNA sequence: TGTGCCTGGAGTCATGTAAACACCGGGGAGCTGTTTTTT. Amino acids: CAWSHVNTGELFF.

This chain uses TRBV5-1 with TRBJ2-7; no clear D gene. Germline V gives CDR1 SGHRS, CDR2 YFSETQ. Between the trimmed V and J ends, which lost 5 bases and 3 bases, there was a span of 15 bases. CDR3 length: 14 amino acids. The CDR3, as DNA: TGCGCCAGCAGTCTCACAGACCGTAACTACGAGCAGTACTTC. Its translation is CASSLTDRNYEQYF. Variable domain in full (rest from reference TRBV5-1 and TRBJ2-7): KAGVTQTPRYLIKTRGQQVTLSCSPISGHRSVSWYQQTPGQGLQFLFEYFSETQRNKGNFPGRFSGRQFSNSRSEMNVSTLELGDSALYLCASSLTDRNYEQYFGPGTRLTVT.

The V call is TRBV29-1, the J call TRBJ2-2, with D hard to call. Deletions cut 7 bases from V and 6 bases from J, with 12 bases between. The CDR3 spans 12 residues. The V gene's germline CDR1 is SQVTM and CDR2 ANQGSEA. In DNA, the CDR3 is TGCAGCGCAACGCTTCTGCCCGGGGAGCTGTTTTTT. Amino acids: CSATLLPGELFF.

J is TRBJ1-1 and V is TRBV15; 11 bases agree with TRBD1. J lost 4 bases, V lost 11 bases, and 15 bases had no gene match. The length of the CDR3 is 16 residues. Germline CDR1 and CDR2: LNHNV and YYDKDF (reference sequence). CDR3 DNA sequence: TGTGCCGTGACGTCCGGGACAGGGGGTCTTGGCACTGAAGCTTTCTTT. Its protein is CAVTSGTGGLGTEAFF.

The chain couples TRBV5-1 to TRBJ2-3; D might be TRBD1 (5 bases). V was shortened by 6 bases and J by 4 bases, with 6 bases between the two germline ends. The CDR3 runs 11 residues. Germline V CDR1 and CDR2: SGHRS, YFSETQ. CDR3 sequence reads: CASMGPDTQYF. The CDR3 DNA follows: TGCGCCAGCATGGGGCCAGATACGCAGTATTTT. The full variable domain, its missing parts supplied by reference TRBV5-1 and TRBJ2-3, is KAGVTQTPRYLIKTRGQQVTLSCSPISGHRSVSWYQQTPGQGLQFLFEYFSETQRNKGNFPGRFSGRQFSNSRSEMNVSTLELGDSALYLCASMGPDTQYFGPGTRLTVL.

The V and J genes are TRBV19 and TRBJ2-6; a weak D match, TRBD1 (6 bases). V was clipped by 5 bases and J by 0 bases, with 14 bases between them. Germline-derived CDR1 and CDR2 are LNHDA and SQIVND (reference sequence). This CDR3 has 17 residues. CDR3 DNA: TGTGCCAGTAGTTTAGGACAGATCCTCTCTGGGGCCAACGTCCTGACTTTC. As protein: CASSLGQILSGANVLTF.

The rearrangement joins TRBV5-6 to TRBJ2-5; weak D call: TRBD2 (6 bases). V was pared by 7 bases and J by 7 bases, with 17 bases between. The germline V gene encodes CDR1 SGHDT and CDR2 YYEEEE. There are 13 residues in the CDR3. The DNA of the CDR3 is TGTGCCAGCGGGACTCCCTATTCCTCGACCCAGTACTTC. This encodes CASGTPYSSTQYF.

V and J are TRBV14 and TRBJ2-2, with TRBD1 matching 7 bases. Per germline, CDR1 SGHDN and CDR2 FVKESK. J gave up 3 bases and V 4 bases, and 2 bases lay outside the gene matches. The CDR3 length is 14 residues. CDR3 sequence: CASSRDSDTGELFF. Written as DNA, the CDR3 is TGTGCCAGCAGCCGGGACAGCGACACCGGGGAGCTGTTTTTT.

The rearrangement links TRBV7-9 to TRBJ1-2, with a possible D match to TRBD1 (6 bases). Trimming took off 8 bases at V and 6 bases at J, with 13 bases between the two ends. Germline V CDR1 and CDR2: SEHNR, FQNEAQ (reference sequence). This CDR3 is 12 amino acids long. The CDR3 bases are TGTGCCAGCTCTTTGGGGGCAGATGGCTACACCTTC. It yields the protein CASSLGADGYTF.

This clone was seen just once. The rearrangement links TRBV30 to TRBJ1-4; D uncertain. Germline V gene data show CDR1 as GTSNPN and CDR2 as SVGIG (reference sequence). Trimming stripped 2 bases from V and 6 bases from J, with 10 bases between. This CDR3 contains 13 residues. This CDR3 is CAWSIPGDEKLFF. The CDR3 bases are TGTGCCTGGAGTATACCGGGAGATGAAAAACTGTTTTTT.